Listed below are T cell receptor beta chains from one sample, sequenced in a study of T-cell memory formation after mild COVID-19. TCRdb reanalysed the 5' RACE reads using MiXCR and keeps one entry per CDR3 protein. The sample holds about 260,000 distinct CDR3 sequences, approximately 8.4% seen once. The sample was PBMCs or a T cell subset sorted from them (not recorded which). The receptors derive from a man aged 18 to 29 who had mild COVID-19 (a few samples of this study predate the infection). Cell type and time point are not known. Both conserved end residues are part of each CDR3. Fields, in order: D gene, J gene, clone size, V gene, CDR3 protein, CDR3 DNA. The D gene is left open where the match is weak. Size values are once, few and many counts, or a class for expanded clones, and some rows have none.

- | TRBJ2-1 | many | TRBV14 | CASSPRAYNEQFF | TGTGCCAGCAGCCCCCGGGCCTACAATGAGCAGTTCTTC
- | TRBJ2-3 | - | TRBV7-3 | CASSSRSGPSDTQYF | TGTGCCAGCAGCTCCAGATCGGGGCCCTCAGATACGCAGTATTTT
- | TRBJ2-1 | few | TRBV27 | CASSLSRWDNEQFF | TGTGCCAGCAGTTTATCGAGGTGGGACAATGAGCAGTTCTTC
- | TRBJ2-1 | - | TRBV11-1 | CASSPARQGGDEQFF | TGTGCCAGCAGCCCAGCCCGGCAGGGGGGCGATGAGCAGTTCTTC
- | TRBJ2-3 | - | TRBV9 | CASSYSIGRSTDTQYF | TGTGCCAGCAGCTACTCGATCGGACGGAGCACAGATACGCAGTATTTT
- | TRBJ1-5 | few | TRBV19 | CASSLWTAAQPQHF | TGTGCCAGTAGTCTCTGGACAGCGGCTCAGCCCCAGCATTTT
- | TRBJ1-2 | many | TRBV4-3 | CASSPGSRDHYGYTF | TGCGCCAGCAGCCCCGGGTCGCGGGATCACTATGGCTACACCTTC
TRBD1 | TRBJ2-7 | - | TRBV5-1 | CASSLGTGKTYEQYF | TGCGCCAGCAGCTTGGGGACAGGGAAGACTTACGAGCAGTACTTC
TRBD2 | TRBJ2-3 | - | TRBV5-1 | CASSLGTSGRPDTQYF | TGCGCCAGCAGCTTGGGGACTAGCGGGCGACCAGATACGCAGTATTTT
- | TRBJ1-1 | - | TRBV20-1 | CSARESYLGLEAFF | TGCAGTGCTAGAGAGTCGTACTTAGGGCTCGAAGCTTTCTTT
- | TRBJ2-1 | few | TRBV27 | CASTGDRLSEQFF | TGTGCCAGCACTGGGGACCGACTTTCCGAGCAGTTCTTC
- | TRBJ1-4 | - | TRBV18 | CASSPPAPNEKLFF | TGTGCCAGCTCACCACCGGCACCTAATGAAAAACTGTTTTTT
TRBD2 | TRBJ2-5 | many | TRBV5-1 | CASRTSGGPQETQYF | TGCGCCAGCAGAACTAGCGGGGGGCCACAAGAGACCCAGTACTTC
TRBD1 | TRBJ1-6 | many | TRBV4-1 | CATRQGGGINSPLHF | TGCGCCACCCGACAGGGAGGGGGGATAAATTCACCCCTCCACTTT
- | TRBJ2-3 | - | TRBV5-6 | CASSSRRTGADTQYF | TGTGCCAGCAGCTCGAGACGGACGGGCGCAGATACGCAGTATTTT
TRBD1 | TRBJ2-2 | few | TRBV9 | CASSSPRRTGNTGELFF | TGTGCCAGCAGCTCCCCCCGACGGACAGGGAACACCGGGGAGCTGTTTTTT
TRBD1 | TRBJ1-1 | few | TRBV24-1 | CATSGGQGDTEAFF | TGTGCCACCAGTGGGGGACAGGGGGACACTGAAGCTTTCTTT
- | TRBJ1-2 | many | TRBV7-3 | CASSYDGGTGGYGYTF | TGTGCCAGCAGCTACGACGGGGGCACAGGAGGGTATGGCTACACCTTC